This TCR beta chain was obtained from a study of CD8+CD57+ T cells in acquired aplastic anemia. Study details: Yields of DNA that came from sorted CD4+ and CD8+ cells averaged approximately 3.2 ug. Regarding the study as a whole: Researchers reported that CD8+ Simpson's diversity was not significantly different in patients versus controls.

To note about this clonotype: The antigen remains unidentified. A junction end diverges from the germline sequence, so it may reflect a read error.

Genomic DNA, serving as template, underwent TCR beta VDJ and CDR3 profiling. TCRdb ran MiXCR on the reads and lists one entry per CDR3 protein. The data hold about half a million distinct CDR3 sequences, with about a third observed a single time. The germline V gene has CDR1 ENHRY and CDR2 SYGVKD. The CDR3 has 14 residues. By flow cytometry, patients selected for sequencing had shown an expansion of CD8+CD57+ cells. Diagnosis of severe acquired aplastic anemia applied to all patients. The blood sampling took place in patients who had so far received no therapy. The sample was sorted CD4+, CD8+, or CD8+CD57+ T cells (not recorded which) from PBMCs. The V gene is TRBV10-3, the J gene TRBJ2-3, with TRBD2 matching over 7 bases. This receptor was identified in a human donor with aplastic anemia. The CDR3, as DNA: TGTGCCAGCAGTTACATGGCGGGGGCAGATACGCAGTATTTT. Its translation is CASSYMAGADTQYF.